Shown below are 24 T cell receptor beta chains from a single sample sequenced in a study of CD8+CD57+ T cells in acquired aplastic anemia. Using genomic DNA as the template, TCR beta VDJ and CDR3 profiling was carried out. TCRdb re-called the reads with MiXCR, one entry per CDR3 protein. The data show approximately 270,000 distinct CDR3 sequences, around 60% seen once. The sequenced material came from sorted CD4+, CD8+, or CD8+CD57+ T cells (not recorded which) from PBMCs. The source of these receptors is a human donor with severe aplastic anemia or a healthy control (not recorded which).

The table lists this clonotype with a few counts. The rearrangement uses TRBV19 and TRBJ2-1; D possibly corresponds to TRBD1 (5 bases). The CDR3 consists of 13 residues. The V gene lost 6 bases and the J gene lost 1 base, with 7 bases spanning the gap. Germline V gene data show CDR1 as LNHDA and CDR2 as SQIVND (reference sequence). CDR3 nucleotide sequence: TGTGCCAGTAGGCAGGGATCCTACAATGAGCAGTTCTTC. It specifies CASRQGSYNEQFF.

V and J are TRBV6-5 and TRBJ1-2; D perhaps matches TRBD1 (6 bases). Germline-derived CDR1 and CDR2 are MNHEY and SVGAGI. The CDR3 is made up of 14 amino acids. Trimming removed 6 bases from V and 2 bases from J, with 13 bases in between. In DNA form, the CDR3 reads TGTGCCAGCAGAGCAGGGGAGGGAAACTATGGCTACACCTTC. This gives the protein CASRAGEGNYGYTF.

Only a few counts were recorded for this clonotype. CDR3 bases: TGTGCCAGCAGTGATCTGGGAACGGCAGATACGCAGTATTTT. It specifies CASSDLGTADTQYF. The V call is TRBV25-1, the J call TRBJ2-3; D uncertain. Germline V gene lookup returns CDR1 MGHDK and CDR2 SYGVNS. Trimming removed 3 bases at V and 4 bases at J, with 11 bases between. CDR3 length equals 14 residues.

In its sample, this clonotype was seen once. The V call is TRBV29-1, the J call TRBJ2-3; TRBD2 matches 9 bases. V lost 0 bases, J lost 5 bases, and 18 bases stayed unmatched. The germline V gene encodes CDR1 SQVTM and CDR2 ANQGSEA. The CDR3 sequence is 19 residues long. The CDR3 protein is CSVEDHASGAVWDEDTQYF. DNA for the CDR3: TGCAGCGTTGAAGATCACGCTAGCGGGGCCGTGTGGGACGAAGATACGCAGTATTTT.

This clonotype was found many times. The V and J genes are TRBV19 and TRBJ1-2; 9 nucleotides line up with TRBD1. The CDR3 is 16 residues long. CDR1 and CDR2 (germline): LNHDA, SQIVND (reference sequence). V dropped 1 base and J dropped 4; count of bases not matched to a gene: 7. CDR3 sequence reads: CASSIAGTGSGYGYTF. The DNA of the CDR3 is TGTGCCAGTAGTATAGCCGGGACAGGGAGCGGCTATGGCTACACCTTC.

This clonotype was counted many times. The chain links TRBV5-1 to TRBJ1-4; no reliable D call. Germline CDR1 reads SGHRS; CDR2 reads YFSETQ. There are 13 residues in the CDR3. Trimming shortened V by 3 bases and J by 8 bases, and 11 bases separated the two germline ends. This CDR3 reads CASSSGMEEKLFF. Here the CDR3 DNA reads TGCGCCAGCAGCTCCGGGATGGAGGAAAAACTGTTTTTT. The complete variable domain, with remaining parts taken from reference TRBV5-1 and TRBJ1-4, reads KAGVTQTPRYLIKTRGQQVTLSCSPISGHRSVSWYQQTPGQGLQFLFEYFSETQRNKGNFPGRFSGRQFSNSRSEMNVSTLELGDSALYLCASSSGMEEKLFFGSGTQLSVL.

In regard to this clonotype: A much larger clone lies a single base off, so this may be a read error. The CDR3 region has the DNA TGTGCCTGTGGGACAGGGTGGGAGACCCAGTACTTC. This encodes CACGTGWETQYF. V is TRBV30 and J is TRBJ2-5, with TRBD1 matching 9 bases. Trimming removed 6 bases from V and 5 bases from J; junction bases left unmatched: 4. The CDR3 has 12 residues. Germline V lookup: CDR1 GTSNPN, CDR2 SVGIG (reference sequence).

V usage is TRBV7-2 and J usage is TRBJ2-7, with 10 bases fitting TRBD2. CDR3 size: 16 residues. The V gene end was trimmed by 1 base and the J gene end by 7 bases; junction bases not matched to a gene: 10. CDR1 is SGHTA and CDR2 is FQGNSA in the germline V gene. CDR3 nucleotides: TGTGCCAGCAGCTTAGTGAGCGGGGGGGAGTACAATGAGCAGTACTTC. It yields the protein CASSLVSGGEYNEQYF.

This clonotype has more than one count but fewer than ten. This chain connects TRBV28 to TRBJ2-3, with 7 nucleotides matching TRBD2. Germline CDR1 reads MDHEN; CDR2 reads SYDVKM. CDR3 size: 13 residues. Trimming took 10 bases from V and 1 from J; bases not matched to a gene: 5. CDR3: CATRSGGTDTQYF. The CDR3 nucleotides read TGTGCCACCCGGAGCGGGGGCACAGATACGCAGTATTTT.

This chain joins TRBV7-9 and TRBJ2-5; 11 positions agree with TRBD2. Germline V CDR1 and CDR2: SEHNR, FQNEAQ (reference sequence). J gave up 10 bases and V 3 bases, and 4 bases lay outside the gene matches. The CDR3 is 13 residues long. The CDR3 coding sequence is TGTGCCAGCAGCTTTAGCGGGGGGGGGAACCAGTACTTC. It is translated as CASSFSGGGNQYF.

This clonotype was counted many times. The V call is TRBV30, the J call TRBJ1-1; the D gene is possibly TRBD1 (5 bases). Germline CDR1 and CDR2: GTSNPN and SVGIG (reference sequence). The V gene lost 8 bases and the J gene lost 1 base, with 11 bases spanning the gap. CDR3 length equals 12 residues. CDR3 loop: CAQKRGNTEAFF. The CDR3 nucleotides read TGTGCCCAAAAAAGGGGGAACACTGAAGCTTTCTTT.

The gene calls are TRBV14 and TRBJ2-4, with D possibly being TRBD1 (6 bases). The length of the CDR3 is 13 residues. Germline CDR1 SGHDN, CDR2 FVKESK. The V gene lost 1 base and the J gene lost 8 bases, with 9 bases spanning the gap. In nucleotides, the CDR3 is TGTGCCAGCAGCCAAGGGACAGTCGACATTCAGTACTTC. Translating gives CASSQGTVDIQYF.

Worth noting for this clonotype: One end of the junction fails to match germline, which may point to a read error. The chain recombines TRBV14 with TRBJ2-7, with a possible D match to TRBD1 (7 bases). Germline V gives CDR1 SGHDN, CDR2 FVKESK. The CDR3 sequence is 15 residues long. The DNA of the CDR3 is TGTGCCGGAACCGGAGGGACAGCATTCCACTACGAGCGGTACTTC. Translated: CAGTGGTAFHYERYF.

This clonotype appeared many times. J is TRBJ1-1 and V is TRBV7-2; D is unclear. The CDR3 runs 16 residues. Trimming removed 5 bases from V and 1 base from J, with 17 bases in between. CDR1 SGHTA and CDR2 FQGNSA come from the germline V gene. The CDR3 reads CASSLRRAGSNTEAFF. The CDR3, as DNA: TGTGCCAGCAGCCTTCGAAGGGCAGGATCGAACACTGAAGCTTTCTTT.

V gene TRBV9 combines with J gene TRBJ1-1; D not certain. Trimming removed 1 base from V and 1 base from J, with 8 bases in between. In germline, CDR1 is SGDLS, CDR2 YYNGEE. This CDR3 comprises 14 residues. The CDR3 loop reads CASSVNVGNTEAFF. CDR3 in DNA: TGTGCCAGCAGCGTAAACGTAGGGAACACTGAAGCTTTCTTT.

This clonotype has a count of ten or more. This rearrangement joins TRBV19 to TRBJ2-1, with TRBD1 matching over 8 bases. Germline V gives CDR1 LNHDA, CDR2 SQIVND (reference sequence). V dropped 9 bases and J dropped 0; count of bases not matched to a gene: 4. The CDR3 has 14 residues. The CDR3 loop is CASRDRSSYNEQFF. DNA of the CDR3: TGTGCCAGCAGGGACAGGAGCTCCTACAATGAGCAGTTCTTC. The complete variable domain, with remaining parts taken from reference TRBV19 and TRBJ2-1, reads DGGITQSPKYLFRKEGQNVTLSCEQNLNHDAMYWYRQDPGQGLRLIYYSQIVNDFQKGDIAEGYSVSREKKESFPLTVTSAQKNPTAFYLCASRDRSSYNEQFFGPGTRLTVL.

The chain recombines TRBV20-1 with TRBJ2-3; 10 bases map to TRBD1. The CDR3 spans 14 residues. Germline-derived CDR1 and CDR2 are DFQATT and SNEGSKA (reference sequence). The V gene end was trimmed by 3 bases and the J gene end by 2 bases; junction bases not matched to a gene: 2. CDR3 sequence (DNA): TGCAGTGCTAGTGACAGGGGGCCCACAGATACGCAGTATTTT. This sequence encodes CSASDRGPTDTQYF.

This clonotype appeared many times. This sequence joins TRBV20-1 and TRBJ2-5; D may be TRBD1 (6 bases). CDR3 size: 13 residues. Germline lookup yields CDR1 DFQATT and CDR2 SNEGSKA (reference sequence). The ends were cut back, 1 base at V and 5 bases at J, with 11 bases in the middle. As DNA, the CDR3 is TGCAGTGCTAGAGGGGGGCTAGGCGAGACCCAGTACTTC. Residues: CSARGGLGETQYF.

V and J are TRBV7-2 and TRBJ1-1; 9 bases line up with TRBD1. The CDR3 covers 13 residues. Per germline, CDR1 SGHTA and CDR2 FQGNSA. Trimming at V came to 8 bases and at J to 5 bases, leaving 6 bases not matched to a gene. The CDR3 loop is CASVSGTGTEAFF. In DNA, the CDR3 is TGTGCCAGCGTTTCCGGGACAGGGACTGAAGCTTTCTTT.

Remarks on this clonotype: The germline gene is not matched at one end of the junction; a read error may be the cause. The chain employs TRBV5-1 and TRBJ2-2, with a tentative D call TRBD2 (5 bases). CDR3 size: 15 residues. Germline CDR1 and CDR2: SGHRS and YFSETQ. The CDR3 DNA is TGCGCCAGCAGCTTGTTGCAGAGTGACACCGGGGAGCTGCTTTTT. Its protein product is CASSLLQSDTGELLF.

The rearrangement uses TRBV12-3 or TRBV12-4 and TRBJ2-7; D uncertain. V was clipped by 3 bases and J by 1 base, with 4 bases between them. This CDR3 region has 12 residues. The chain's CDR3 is CASSFESYEQYF. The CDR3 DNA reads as TGTGCCAGCAGTTTTGAGTCCTACGAGCAGTACTTC.

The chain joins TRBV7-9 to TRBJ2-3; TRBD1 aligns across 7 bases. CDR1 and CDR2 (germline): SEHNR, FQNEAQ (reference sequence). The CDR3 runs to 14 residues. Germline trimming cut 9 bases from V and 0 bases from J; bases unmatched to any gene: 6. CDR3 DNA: TGTGCCAGTTCGAGGGGGCCGAGCACAGATACGCAGTATTTT. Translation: CASSRGPSTDTQYF.

CDR3 coding DNA: TGCAGTGCCACCTTAGGAACTAGCGGGGGCCACCAGTACTTC. The encoded protein is CSATLGTSGGHQYF. The chain uses TRBV20-1 and TRBJ2-5; 11 nucleotides align to TRBD2. The CDR3 length is 14 residues. The V gene end was trimmed by 6 bases and the J gene end by 10 bases; junction bases not matched to a gene: 13. Germline V CDR1 and CDR2: DFQATT, SNEGSKA (reference sequence).

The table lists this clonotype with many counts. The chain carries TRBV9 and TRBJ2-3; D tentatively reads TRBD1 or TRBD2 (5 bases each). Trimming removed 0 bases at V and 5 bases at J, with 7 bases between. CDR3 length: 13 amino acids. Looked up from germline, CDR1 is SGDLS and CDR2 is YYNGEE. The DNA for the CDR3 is TGTGCCAGCAGCGTAGCTGGGGGAGATACGCAGTATTTT. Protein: CASSVAGGDTQYF.